This T cell receptor beta chain originates from a study of beta chain features in type 1 diabetes. The study's findings and limits: People with Type 1 diabetes carried modestly yet significantly shorter TCRB CDR3s in all four CD4+ subsets.

Reverse transcription of all isolated RNA meant that expressed TCRB transcripts were sequenced. TCRdb's table, derived via immunoSEQ multiplex PCR, lists solely in-frame clones and lacks some. The table has about 650,000 clones, over 10% seen once. With regard to this clone: The antigen remains unidentified.

The clonotype originates from a man younger than 45 with type 1 diabetes. Sequencing was carried out using naive CD4+ T cells from blood.

The CDR3 loop is CASTRAWGEPQHF. The CDR3 bases are TGTGCCAGCACCCGGGCTTGGGGCGAGCCCCAGCATTTT. This rearrangement joins TRBV7-2 to TRBJ1-5; TRBD1 might be the D (5 bases). CDR3 length: 13 residues. Germline CDR1 is SGHTA and CDR2 is FQGNSA. V lost 7 bases and J lost 8, with 15 bases in between. Drawing the rest from reference TRBV7-2 and TRBJ1-5, the complete variable domain is GAGVSQSPSNKVTEKGKDVELRCDPISGHTALYWYRQSLGQGLEFLIYFQGNSAPDKSGLPSDRFSAERTGGSVSTLTIQRTQQEDSAVYLCASTRAWGEPQHFGDGTRLSIL.